A single sample gave rise to the 27 T cell receptor beta chains below, sequenced in a study of shared clonotypes between healthy human individuals. The data were produced by immunoSEQ multiplex PCR, yet TCRdb's version contains in-frame clones alone and is incomplete. Of some 2.1 million clones listed, about 95% are singletons. Cells designated naive CD8 were CD45RO-negative and were positively selected for CCR7, with terminally differentiated effector memory CD45RA+ cells excluded. Source material: naive CD8+ T cells sorted from blood. These receptors were collected from a young man in good health.

The chain is built from TRBV13 and TRBJ2-7, with D possibly TRBD1 on 5 matching bases. The CDR3 sequence is 14 residues long. V gave up 3 bases and J gave up 4 bases, with 13 bases separating them. Germline CDR1 PRHDT, CDR2 FYEKMQ (reference sequence). The CDR3 sequence: CASSFRQRPYEQYF. In DNA, the CDR3 is TGTGCCAGCAGCTTTCGACAGAGACCTTACGAGCAGTACTTC.

The gene calls are TRBV14 and TRBJ2-3, with a possible D match to TRBD1 (5 bases). The CDR3 runs 13 residues. Trimming stripped 6 bases from V and 2 bases from J, with 9 bases between. CDR1 is SGHDN and CDR2 is FVKESK in the germline V gene. CDR3 bases: TGTGCCAGCAGAAGCAGGGCCACAGATACGCAGTATTTT. It codes for CASRSRATDTQYF.

This clone came up once. The rearrangement joins TRBV7-9 to TRBJ2-5; a possible D gene is TRBD1 (5 bases). The CDR3 is 12 residues long. The V and J ends lost 6 bases and 4 bases respectively, with 9 bases between them. CDR1 is SEHNR, CDR2 FQNEAQ, per germline (reference sequence). CDR3 sequence (DNA): TGTGCCAGCAGGACAGCTTTAGAGACCCAGTACTTC. It is translated as CASRTALETQYF.

The chain joins TRBV4-2 to TRBJ1-1; 7 positions match TRBD1. The J segment lost 5 bases and the V segment lost 3 bases, leaving 9 bases of the junction unmatched. The germline CDR1 and CDR2 sequences are LGHNA and YNFKEQ. This CDR3 is built from 15 residues. The CDR3 protein is CASSHQGGVGTEAFF. CDR3 DNA: TGTGCCAGCAGCCACCAGGGGGGGGTGGGTACTGAAGCTTTCTTT.

The V gene is TRBV5-1, the J gene TRBJ2-7; weak D call: TRBD1 (7 bases). The ends were cut back, 5 bases at V and 2 bases at J, with 17 bases in the middle. The CDR3 is 15 amino acids. Germline V lookup: CDR1 SGHRS, CDR2 YFSETQ. The CDR3 DNA reads TGCGCCAGCAGTCCCGCCGGAGGGGGCCCCTACGAGCAGTACTTC. It codes for CASSPAGGGPYEQYF. The complete variable domain, with remaining parts taken from reference TRBV5-1 and TRBJ2-7, reads KAGVTQTPRYLIKTRGQQVTLSCSPISGHRSVSWYQQTPGQGLQFLFEYFSETQRNKGNFPGRFSGRQFSNSRSEMNVSTLELGDSALYLCASSPAGGGPYEQYFGPGTRLTVT.

The V call is TRBV27, the J call TRBJ1-1; D possibly corresponds to TRBD1 (5 bases). Looked up from germline, CDR1 is MNHEY and CDR2 is SMNVEV (reference sequence). The CDR3 runs to 16 residues. The V end lost 5 bases, the J end lost 0 bases, and 16 bases lay between the germline ends. This chain's CDR3 is CASSPRGGALNTEAFF. The DNA of the CDR3 is TGTGCCAGCAGTCCCCGTGGTGGGGCTTTGAACACTGAAGCTTTCTTT.

To note about this clone: Distinct nucleotide sequences in the sample also encode this CDR3. The DNA of the CDR3 is TGTGCCAGCAGCGGAAGCTCCTACGAGCAGTACTTC. Its translation is CASSGSSYEQYF. The chain carries TRBV11-2 and TRBJ2-7; no definite D call. This CDR3 contains 12 residues. CDR1 is SGHAT and CDR2 is FQNNGV in the germline V gene. V was cut by 5 bases and J by 0 bases, with 5 bases left in between.

As concerns this clone: The same CDR3 is also encoded by other DNA sequences in this sample. The chain is built from TRBV4-1 and TRBJ2-7; D remains ambiguous. This CDR3 is built from 13 residues. Germline values: CDR1 MGHRA, CDR2 YSYEKL. Trimming removed 3 bases from V and 4 bases from J, with 10 bases in between. Here the CDR3 reads CASSQSASYEQYF. CDR3 bases: TGCGCCAGCAGCCAGTCGGCATCATACGAGCAGTACTTC.

This clone was counted once. The chain uses TRBV4-1 and TRBJ1-6; 9 bases are shared with TRBD1. The CDR3 runs to 15 residues. In germline, CDR1 is MGHRA, CDR2 YSYEKL. The V segment lost 0 bases and the J segment 9 bases; nucleotides outside the gene matches: 3. CDR3 sequence (DNA): TGCGCCAGCAGCCAAGAGTGGACAGGGGTTTCACCCCTCCACTTT. Translated, it gives CASSQEWTGVSPLHF.

The chain uses TRBV27 and TRBJ2-2; a possible D gene is TRBD2 (5 bases). Per germline, CDR1 MNHEY and CDR2 SMNVEV (reference sequence). V was trimmed by 3 bases and J by 6 bases, leaving 11 bases between them. The CDR3 extends over 14 amino acids. CDR3 nucleotides: TGTGCCAGCAGTTTGGCGGGTAATCCCGGGGAGCTGTTTTTT. It codes for CASSLAGNPGELFF.

The CDR3 loop is CASSADRTSSGANVLTF. In DNA form, the CDR3 reads TGTGCCAGCAGCGCGGACAGGACCAGCTCTGGGGCCAACGTCCTGACTTTC. The chain has TRBV9 and TRBJ2-6, with 7 bases matching TRBD1. From germline, CDR1 is SGDLS and CDR2 YYNGEE. V trimming: 3 bases; J trimming: 0 bases; junction bases outside the gene matches: 6. The CDR3 loop spans 17 amino acids.

This clone showed up just once. The V call is TRBV7-9, the J call TRBJ2-5; the D gene is possibly TRBD2 (6 bases). Germline values: CDR1 SEHNR, CDR2 FQNEAQ (reference sequence). This CDR3 spans 15 amino acids. Between the trimmed V and J ends, which lost 2 bases and 3 bases, there was a span of 13 bases. The CDR3 here is CASSLTHGGEETQYF. CDR3 nucleotides: TGTGCCAGCAGCTTAACCCATGGCGGGGAAGAGACCCAGTACTTC.

The V gene is TRBV13, the J gene TRBJ2-7, with a tentative D call TRBD2 (5 bases). V dropped 6 bases and J dropped 3 bases, with 9 bases sitting between them. The CDR3 sequence is 12 residues long. The germline CDR1 and CDR2 sequences are PRHDT and FYEKMQ (reference sequence). The CDR3 region has the DNA TGTGCCAGCAGAGAGGGCCTCTACGAGCAGTACTTC. Its translation: CASREGLYEQYF.

The rearrangement joins TRBV6-6 to TRBJ2-7; D not certain. The CDR3 runs to 11 residues. Trimming removed 3 bases at V and 7 bases at J, with 7 bases between. Germline V lookup: CDR1 MNHNY, CDR2 SVGAGI (reference sequence). CDR3 in amino acids: CASSYSEEQYF. In DNA form, the CDR3 reads TGTGCCAGCAGTTATTCCGAGGAGCAGTACTTC.

This chain connects TRBV27 to TRBJ1-6; D call uncertain. Germline values: CDR1 MNHEY, CDR2 SMNVEV (reference sequence). This CDR3 spans 15 amino acids. V was trimmed by 0 bases and J by 7 bases, leaving 10 bases between them. This CDR3 reads CASSLSDGGNSPLHF. The DNA for the CDR3 is TGTGCCAGCAGTTTATCGGACGGAGGAAATTCACCCCTCCACTTT.

This chain joins TRBV25-1 and TRBJ1-1; no reliable D call. The V and J ends lost 7 bases and 3 bases respectively, with 12 bases between them. The CDR3 loop spans 13 amino acids. From germline, CDR1 is MGHDK and CDR2 SYGVNS. The CDR3, as DNA: TGTGCCAGCAATTGGCTTCGGGACACTGAAGCTTTCTTT. Its protein is CASNWLRDTEAFF.

CDR3 nucleotide sequence: TGCGCCAGCAGCCTAGACTACAATGAGCAGTTCTTC. Its translation is CASSLDYNEQFF. The chain joins TRBV4-1 to TRBJ2-1; D gene ambiguous. V lost 4 bases to trimming and J lost 3 bases, with 4 bases between them. Germline lookup yields CDR1 MGHRA and CDR2 YSYEKL. This CDR3 region has 12 residues.

The chain has TRBV5-6 and TRBJ1-1; 8 bases map to TRBD1. This CDR3 contains 14 residues. CDR1 SGHDT and CDR2 YYEEEE come from the germline V gene. V gave up 4 bases and J gave up 8 bases; unmatched junction bases: 10. DNA of the CDR3: TGTGCCAGCAGCACGGACAGGGAAGGGGTGGAAGCTTTCTTT. Encoded protein: CASSTDREGVEAFF.

Note on this clone: Different DNA sequences within this sample yield the same CDR3. This rearrangement joins TRBV5-1 to TRBJ2-3; the D is unclear. The CDR3 runs to 14 residues. CDR1 and CDR2 (germline): SGHRS, YFSETQ. With 0 bases removed from V and 2 bases from J, the gap between germline ends came to 7 bases. The CDR3 spells CASSLVTDTDTQYF. The CDR3 nucleotides read TGCGCCAGCAGCTTGGTTACGGACACAGATACGCAGTATTTT.

The chain joins TRBV1 to TRBJ1-6; the table's D call TRBD1 went unverified against the DNA. TRBV1 is a known pseudogene. The CDR3 extends over 16 amino acids. CDR3 amino acids: CTSSPYLGHPNSPLHF. DNA for the CDR3: TGCACCAGCAGCCCTTATCTGGGACACCCTAATTCACCCCTCCACTTT.

This clone came up once. The chain uses TRBV25-1 and TRBJ1-5, with a possible D match to TRBD1 (5 bases). Trimming removed 4 bases at V and 15 bases at J, with 13 bases between. The CDR3 totals 11 residues. Germline loops: CDR1 MGHDK, CDR2 SYGVNS. In nucleotides, the CDR3 is TGTGCCAGCAGTGTACAGGCTCTCGGGCATTTT. It specifies CASSVQALGHF.

The chain uses TRBV4-3 and TRBJ1-3; D is perhaps TRBD1 (5 bases). V was clipped by 1 base and J by 0 bases, with 13 bases between them. This CDR3 is 17 amino acids long. In germline, CDR1 is LGHNA, CDR2 YSLEER. The CDR3 is CASSQGGPGFSGNTIYF. In DNA, the CDR3 is TGCGCCAGCAGCCAAGGGGGCCCAGGTTTCTCTGGAAACACCATATATTTT.

V gene TRBV19 combines with J gene TRBJ2-7, with D maybe TRBD2 (5 bases). V lost 0 bases, J lost 2 bases, and 8 bases lay in between. CDR3 length: 14 residues. Germline V gene sequence: CDR1 LNHDA, CDR2 SQIVND (reference sequence). The CDR3 nucleotides read TGTGCCAGTAGTATAGAACCAGCGGCCTACGAGCAGTACTTC. Translated: CASSIEPAAYEQYF.

The chain uses TRBV4-1 and TRBJ2-7; D gene uncertain. V lost 0 bases, J lost 7 bases, and 7 bases lay in between. Germline V lookup: CDR1 MGHRA, CDR2 YSYEKL. The CDR3 is 12 residues long. The CDR3 loop reads CASSQDMSEQYF. The CDR3 nucleotides are TGCGCCAGCAGCCAAGATATGAGTGAGCAGTACTTC.

V gene TRBV27 combines with J gene TRBJ1-4, with TRBD1 matching over 7 bases. Germline CDR1 MNHEY, CDR2 SMNVEV (reference sequence). J gave up 11 bases and V 6 bases, and 15 bases lay outside the gene matches. This CDR3 has 15 amino acids. This CDR3 is CASSRTSGQSVKLFF. In DNA, the CDR3 is TGTGCCAGCAGCCGGACGTCGGGACAGAGTGTCAAACTGTTTTTT.

V and J are TRBV6-5 and TRBJ1-1; 8 positions agree with TRBD1. Germline CDR1 is MNHEY and CDR2 is SVGAGI. The CDR3 is 15 amino acids. V lost 1 base to trimming and J lost 2 bases; unmatched junction nucleotides: 3. The CDR3 is CASSYLDRGNTEAFF. CDR3 nucleotide sequence: TGTGCCAGCAGTTACTTAGACAGGGGAAACACTGAAGCTTTCTTT.

The chain uses TRBV21-1 and TRBJ1-3; the listed D gene, TRBD1, was not tested against the DNA. TRBV21-1 is reported as a pseudogene. The CDR3 is 13 amino acids. The CDR3 loop is CAVRWDRGNTIYF. For the CDR3, the DNA is TGTGCCGTGAGATGGGACAGAGGAAACACCATATATTTT.